This T cell receptor beta chain was found in a study of blood T cell repertoires in COVID-19. Study as a whole: COVID-19 samples collected from the United States, Italy and Spain covered acute and convalescent phases. PBMCs, B-cell-depleted T cells, or T cells provided the cDNA or gDNA that made up the material.

As processed by the authors: From reference gene primer amplification, estimates of nucleated cell counts were derived. Clones were sequenced by immunoSEQ multiplex PCR, and TCRdb holds only the in-frame ones, with some missing. That table supplies the V and J calls and clone size; D and trimming were determined from the DNA. This sample has some 58,000 clones, with about 87% found just once. V lost 3 bases and J 0 bases, leaving 9 bases between the germline ends. This CDR3 comprises 15 residues. Germline V gene lookup returns CDR1 WSHSY and CDR2 SAAADI. This chain links TRBV10-2 with TRBJ1-3; D possibly corresponds to TRBD1 (6 bases). The clonotype comes from a man aged 45-60 years with acute or convalescent COVID-19. Sequenced sample: peripheral blood. The CDR3 nucleotides read TGCGCCAGCAGTGAAAGGGGGAACTCTGGAAACACCATATATTTT. Translation gives CASSERGNSGNTIYF.